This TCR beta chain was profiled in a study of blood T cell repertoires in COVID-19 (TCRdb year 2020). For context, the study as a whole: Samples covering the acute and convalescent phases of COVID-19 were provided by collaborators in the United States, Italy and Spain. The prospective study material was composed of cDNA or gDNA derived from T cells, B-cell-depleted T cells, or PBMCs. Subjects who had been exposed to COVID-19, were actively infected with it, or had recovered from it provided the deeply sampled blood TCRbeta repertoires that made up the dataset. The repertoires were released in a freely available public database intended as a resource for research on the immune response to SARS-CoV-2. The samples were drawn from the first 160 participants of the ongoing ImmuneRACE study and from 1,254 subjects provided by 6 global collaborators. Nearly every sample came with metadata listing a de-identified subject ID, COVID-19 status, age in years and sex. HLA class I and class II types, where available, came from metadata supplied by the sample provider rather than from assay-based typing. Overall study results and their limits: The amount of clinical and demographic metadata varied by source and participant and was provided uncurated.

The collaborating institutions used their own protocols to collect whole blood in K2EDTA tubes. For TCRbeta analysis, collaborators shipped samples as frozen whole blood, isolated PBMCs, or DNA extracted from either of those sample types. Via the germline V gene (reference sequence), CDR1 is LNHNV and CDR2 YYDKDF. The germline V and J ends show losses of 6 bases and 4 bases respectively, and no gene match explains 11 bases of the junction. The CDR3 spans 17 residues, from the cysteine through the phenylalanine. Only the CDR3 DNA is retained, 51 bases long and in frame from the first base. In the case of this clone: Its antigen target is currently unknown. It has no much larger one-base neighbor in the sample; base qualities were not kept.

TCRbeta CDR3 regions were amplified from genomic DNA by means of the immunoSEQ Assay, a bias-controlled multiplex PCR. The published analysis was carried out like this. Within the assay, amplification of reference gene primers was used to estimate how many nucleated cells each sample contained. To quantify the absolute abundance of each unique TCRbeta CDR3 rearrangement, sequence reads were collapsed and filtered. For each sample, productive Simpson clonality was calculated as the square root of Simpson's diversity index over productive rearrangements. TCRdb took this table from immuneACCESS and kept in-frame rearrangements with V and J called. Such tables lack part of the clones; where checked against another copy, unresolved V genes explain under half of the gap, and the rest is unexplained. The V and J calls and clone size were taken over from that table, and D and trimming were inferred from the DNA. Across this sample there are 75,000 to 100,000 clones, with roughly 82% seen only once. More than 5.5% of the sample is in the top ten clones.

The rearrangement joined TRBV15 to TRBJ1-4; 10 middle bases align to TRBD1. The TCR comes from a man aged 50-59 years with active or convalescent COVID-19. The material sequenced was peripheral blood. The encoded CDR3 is CATSPSDRGFFNEKLFF. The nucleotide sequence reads TGTGCCACCAGTCCTTCGGACAGGGGGTTCTTTAATGAAAAACTGTTTTTT.